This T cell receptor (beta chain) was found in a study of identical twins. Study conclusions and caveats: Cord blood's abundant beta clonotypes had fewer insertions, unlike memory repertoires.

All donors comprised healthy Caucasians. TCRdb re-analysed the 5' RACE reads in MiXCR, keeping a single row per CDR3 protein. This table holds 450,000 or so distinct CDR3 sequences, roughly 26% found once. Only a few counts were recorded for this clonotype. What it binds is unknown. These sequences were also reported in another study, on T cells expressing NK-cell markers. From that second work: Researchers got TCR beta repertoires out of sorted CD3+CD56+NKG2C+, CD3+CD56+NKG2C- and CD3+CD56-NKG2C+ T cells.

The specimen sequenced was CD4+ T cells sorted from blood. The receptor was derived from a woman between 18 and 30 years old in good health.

CDR3 in DNA: TGTGCCAGCAGCTCGTCCGGGACAAATAATTCACCCCTCCACTTT. Protein sequence: CASSSSGTNNSPLHF. J is TRBJ1-6 and V is TRBV7-2; maybe TRBD1 (6 bases). The CDR3 sequence is 15 residues long. CDR1 SGHTA and CDR2 FQGNSA come from the germline V gene. V lost 4 bases and J 5 bases, leaving 12 bases between the germline ends.